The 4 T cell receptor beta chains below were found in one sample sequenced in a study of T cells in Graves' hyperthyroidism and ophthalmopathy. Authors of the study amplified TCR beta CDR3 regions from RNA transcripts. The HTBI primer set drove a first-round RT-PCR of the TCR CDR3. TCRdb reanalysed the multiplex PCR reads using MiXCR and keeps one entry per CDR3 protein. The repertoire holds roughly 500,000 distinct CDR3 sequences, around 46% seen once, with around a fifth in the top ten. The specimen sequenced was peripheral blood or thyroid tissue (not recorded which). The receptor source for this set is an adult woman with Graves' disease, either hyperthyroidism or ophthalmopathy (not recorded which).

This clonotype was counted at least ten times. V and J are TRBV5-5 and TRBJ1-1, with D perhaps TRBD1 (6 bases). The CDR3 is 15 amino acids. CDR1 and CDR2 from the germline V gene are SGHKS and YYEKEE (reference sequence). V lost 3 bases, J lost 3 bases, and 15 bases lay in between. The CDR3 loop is CASSYGQGQYTEAFF. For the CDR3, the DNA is TGTGCCAGCAGCTATGGACAAGGACAGTACACTGAAGCTTTCTTT.

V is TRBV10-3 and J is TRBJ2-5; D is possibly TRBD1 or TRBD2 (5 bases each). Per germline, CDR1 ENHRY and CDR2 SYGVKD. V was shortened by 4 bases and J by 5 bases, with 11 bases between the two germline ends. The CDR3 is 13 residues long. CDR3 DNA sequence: TGTGCCATCAGTGGGCTGGGACGGGAGACCCAGTACTTC. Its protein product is CAISGLGRETQYF.

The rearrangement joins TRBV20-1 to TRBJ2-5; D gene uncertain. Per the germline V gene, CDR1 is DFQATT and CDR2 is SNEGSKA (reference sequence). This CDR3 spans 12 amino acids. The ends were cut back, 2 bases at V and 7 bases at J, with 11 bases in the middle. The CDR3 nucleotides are TGCAGTGCTAGATCCCGCGTTGGGACCCAGTACTTC. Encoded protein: CSARSRVGTQYF.

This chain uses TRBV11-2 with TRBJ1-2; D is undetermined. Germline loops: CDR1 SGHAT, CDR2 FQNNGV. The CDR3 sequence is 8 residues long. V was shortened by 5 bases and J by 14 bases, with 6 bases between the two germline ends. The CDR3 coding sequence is TGTGCCAGCAGCCACGGGACCTTC. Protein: CASSHGTF.